The 18 T cell receptor beta chains listed next were all sequenced from one sample in a study of early T cells in non-severe SARS-CoV-2 infection. Using its own MiXCR run on the 5' RACE reads, TCRdb lists one record per CDR3 protein. Counted here are fewer than 130,000 distinct CDR3 sequences, around an eighth occurring once; the ten biggest clones make up approximately 4%. Source: whole blood, taken at baseline. The receptors come from an adult who was a healthcare worker with PCR-confirmed SARS-CoV-2 infection or an uninfected control (not recorded which).

This clonotype was found many times. V and J are TRBV7-6 and TRBJ2-1; D is uncertain. From germline, CDR1 is SGHVS and CDR2 FNYEAQ. There are 13 residues in the CDR3. The ends were cut back, 1 base at V and 9 bases at J, with 10 bases in the middle. This CDR3 is CASSLVASGEQFF. The CDR3 region has the DNA TGTGCCAGCAGCTTAGTAGCCTCTGGTGAGCAGTTCTTC.

The V call is TRBV5-1, the J call TRBJ2-7, with D perhaps TRBD1 (5 bases). V lost 0 bases, J lost 6 bases, and 13 bases lay in between. Germline-derived CDR1 and CDR2 are SGHRS and YFSETQ. CDR3 length: 14 amino acids. The CDR3 reads CASSLEGWSGEQYF. CDR3 bases: TGCGCCAGCAGCTTGGAGGGGTGGAGTGGCGAGCAGTACTTC.

This chain joins TRBV9 and TRBJ2-2; either TRBD1 or TRBD2 may fit D (6 bases each). Looked up from germline, CDR1 is SGDLS and CDR2 is YYNGEE. The CDR3 is 15 residues long. V lost 6 bases and J lost 5, with 17 bases in between. This chain's CDR3 is CASTRGLGGTGELFF. As DNA, the CDR3 is TGTGCCAGCACCAGGGGCCTGGGGGGTACCGGGGAGCTGTTTTTT.

J is TRBJ1-4 and V is TRBV12-3 or TRBV12-4, with TRBD1 matching over 7 bases. The V gene end was trimmed by 4 bases and the J gene end by 2 bases; junction bases not matched to a gene: 7. This CDR3 comprises 16 residues. Written as DNA, the CDR3 is TGTGCCAGCAGTTGGGGGACAGTCAGGACTAATGAAAAACTGTTTTTT. It encodes CASSWGTVRTNEKLFF.

This clonotype was counted a few times. The chain recombines TRBV7-9 with TRBJ2-1; 7 bases fit TRBD1. V was pared by 4 bases and J by 5 bases, with 11 bases of the junction left unmatched. The germline gives CDR1 SEHNR, CDR2 FQNEAQ (reference sequence). The CDR3 consists of 16 residues. The CDR3 bases are TGTGCCAGCAGCTACCCGACAGGGCATTCCGACAATGAGCAGTTCTTC. Translation gives CASSYPTGHSDNEQFF.

V gene TRBV6-5 combines with J gene TRBJ2-1, with no clear D. This CDR3 spans 13 amino acids. Germline V gives CDR1 MNHEY, CDR2 SVGAGI. V gave up 5 bases and J gave up 2 bases, with 7 bases separating them. CDR3 DNA: TGTGCCAGCAGTCGTGACCCCTACAATGAGCAGTTCTTC. Residues: CASSRDPYNEQFF.

This chain connects TRBV20-1 to TRBJ2-1; the match to TRBD2 covers 14 bases. The J segment lost 8 bases and the V segment lost 5 bases, leaving 8 bases of the junction unmatched. The CDR3 runs to 15 residues. Germline V lookup: CDR1 DFQATT, CDR2 SNEGSKA (reference sequence). The CDR3 DNA reads TGCAGTGCTTCCCCTGGGACTAGCGGGGGATATGAGCAGTTCTTC. Its protein is CSASPGTSGGYEQFF.

This chain connects TRBV30 to TRBJ2-3, with a tentative D call TRBD2 (6 bases). V lost 7 bases, J lost 2 bases, and 13 bases lay in between. This CDR3 contains 13 residues. The germline gives CDR1 GTSNPN, CDR2 SVGIG (reference sequence). The CDR3 spells CASTRGITDTQYF. The CDR3 coding sequence is TGTGCCTCAACTCGGGGGATCACAGATACGCAGTATTTT.

The rearrangement links TRBV5-6 to TRBJ1-3; TRBD1 might be the D (6 bases). V lost 3 bases and J lost 0, with 7 bases in between. Germline CDR1 SGHDT, CDR2 YYEEEE. The CDR3 loop spans 14 amino acids. The CDR3 loop is CASSWGHSGNTIYF. The CDR3 nucleotides read TGTGCCAGCAGCTGGGGACACTCTGGAAACACCATATATTTT.

This clonotype was picked up many times. The CDR3 loop reads CASKPGTGVYEQYF. CDR3 in DNA: TGTGCCAGCAAACCCGGGACAGGAGTCTACGAGCAGTACTTC. This chain uses TRBV21-1 with TRBJ2-7; the table names TRBD1, a call not compared with the DNA. TRBV21-1 is a pseudogene segment. This CDR3 has 14 residues.

In its sample, this clonotype was seen a few times. V is TRBV7-7 and J is TRBJ2-2; D is possibly TRBD2 (5 bases). The CDR3 covers 14 residues. Germline loops: CDR1 SSHAT, CDR2 FNYEAQ (reference sequence). V gave up 2 bases and J gave up 7 bases, with 11 bases separating them. The CDR3 is CASSLSVEVGELFF. Here the CDR3 DNA reads TGTGCCAGCAGCTTAAGCGTGGAGGTCGGGGAGCTGTTTTTT.

Only a few counts were recorded for this clonotype. V usage is TRBV20-1 and J usage is TRBJ2-3, with TRBD1 matching over 8 bases. Germline values: CDR1 DFQATT, CDR2 SNEGSKA (reference sequence). J lost 0 bases, V lost 4 bases, and 3 bases had no gene match. The CDR3 is 14 residues long. The CDR3 spells CSATTGDSTDTQYF. The CDR3 bases are TGCAGTGCTACGACAGGGGATAGCACAGATACGCAGTATTTT.

This clonotype was detected a few times. The gene calls are TRBV28 and TRBJ1-2; possibly TRBD1 for D (6 bases). This CDR3 is 13 amino acids long. The germline CDR1 and CDR2 sequences are MDHEN and SYDVKM. Deletions cut 3 bases from V and 6 bases from J, with 11 bases between. The CDR3 DNA reads TGTGCCAGCAGTTTTAGGGGGAGTAATGGCTACACCTTC. It codes for CASSFRGSNGYTF.

The chain combines TRBV5-1 with TRBJ1-2; D remains unclear. The CDR3 extends over 13 amino acids. In germline, CDR1 is SGHRS, CDR2 YFSETQ. V gave up 0 bases and J gave up 2 bases, with 5 bases separating them. CDR3 residues: CASSLDKNYGYTF. CDR3 coding DNA: TGCGCCAGCAGCTTGGACAAGAACTATGGCTACACCTTC. The variable domain in full, completed from reference TRBV5-1 and TRBJ1-2, reads KAGVTQTPRYLIKTRGQQVTLSCSPISGHRSVSWYQQTPGQGLQFLFEYFSETQRNKGNFPGRFSGRQFSNSRSEMNVSTLELGDSALYLCASSLDKNYGYTFGSGTRLTVV.

This clonotype was observed a few times. This chain joins TRBV27 and TRBJ1-1; weak D call: TRBD1 (6 bases). Germline V CDR1 and CDR2: MNHEY, SMNVEV (reference sequence). The CDR3 spans 15 residues. V was clipped by 2 bases and J by 4 bases, with 14 bases between them. CDR3 bases: TGTGCCAGCAGTTTAATAACTACAGGGTCCACTGAAGCTTTCTTT. Its protein is CASSLITTGSTEAFF.

Ten or more counts support this clonotype. The chain employs TRBV24-1 and TRBJ1-2; weak D call: TRBD1 (6 bases). Per germline, CDR1 KGHDR and CDR2 SFDVKD. The CDR3 totals 14 residues. V lost 2 bases, J lost 4 bases, and 10 bases lay in between. Written as DNA, the CDR3 is TGTGCCACCAGTGATTCTCTGGACAGCTATGGCTACACCTTC. Translation: CATSDSLDSYGYTF.

This clonotype was picked up a small number of times. The chain uses TRBV20-1 and TRBJ2-1; a weak D match, TRBD1 (5 bases). The CDR3 is 14 residues long. Trimming left V 3 bases short and J 0 bases short, with 9 bases between. Germline V gives CDR1 DFQATT, CDR2 SNEGSKA (reference sequence). The CDR3, as DNA: TGCAGTGCTAGTTTTAGGGGCTCCTACAATGAGCAGTTCTTC. Translating it yields CSASFRGSYNEQFF.

The chain links TRBV7-9 to TRBJ1-1, with 11 bases identical to TRBD1. Looked up from germline, CDR1 is SEHNR and CDR2 is FQNEAQ (reference sequence). This CDR3 is built from 16 residues. The ends lost 5 bases at V and 5 bases at J; junction bases unmatched: 10. The CDR3: CASSPGQGARKTEAFF. The CDR3 nucleotides are TGTGCCAGCAGCCCCGGACAGGGGGCGAGAAAGACTGAAGCTTTCTTT.